Following are 24 T cell receptor beta chains from one sample sequenced in a study of tissue T cells after allogeneic stem cell transplantation. Here immunoSEQ multiplex PCR was the method, and the copy in TCRdb shows in-frame clones only, minus some. Among around 6,400 clones listed, about 56% were seen once. The sequences come from duodenum tissue, collected at autopsy. The receptor set was obtained from a female donor at least 60 years old with lung cancer.

The CDR3 DNA is TGTGCCACCAGCAGGGGCCGCAACAATGAGCAGTTCTTC. This encodes CATSRGRNNEQFF. The chain recombines TRBV15 with TRBJ2-1; D unresolved. This CDR3 is 13 amino acids long. Germline V CDR1 and CDR2: LNHNV, YYDKDF (reference sequence). V was trimmed by 3 bases and J by 5 bases, leaving 8 bases between them.

The sample holds a few counts of this clone. The rearrangement links TRBV30 to TRBJ2-7, with D possibly matching TRBD2 (5 bases). The CDR3 is made up of 14 amino acids. CDR1 and CDR2 (germline): GTSNPN, SVGIG (reference sequence). With 3 bases removed from V and 6 bases from J, the gap between germline ends came to 18 bases. The CDR3 sequence is CAWSVRTPGFEQYF. DNA for the CDR3: TGTGCCTGGAGCGTCAGGACTCCCGGATTCGAGCAGTACTTC.

The chain has TRBV10-1 and TRBJ2-2; D is ambiguous. The germline V gene has CDR1 WNHNN and CDR2 SYGVQD (reference sequence). The CDR3 sequence is 13 residues long. The V and J ends lost 10 bases and 6 bases respectively, with 15 bases between them. The CDR3 loop is CATRMGSAGELFF. In nucleotides, the CDR3 is TGCGCCACCCGAATGGGGTCGGCCGGGGAGCTGTTTTTT.

V is TRBV19 and J is TRBJ1-6, with D tentatively TRBD1 (5 bases). The CDR3 spans 15 residues. With 5 bases removed from V and 2 bases from J, the gap between germline ends came to 10 bases. The germline CDR1 and CDR2 sequences are LNHDA and SQIVND (reference sequence). The CDR3 region has the DNA TGTGCCAGTAGTTACGGGGCGACCTATAATTCACCCCTCCACTTT. Its translation: CASSYGATYNSPLHF.

V is TRBV13 and J is TRBJ1-5; 8 bases map to TRBD1. Germline CDR1 is PRHDT and CDR2 is FYEKMQ (reference sequence). This CDR3 is 16 amino acids long. The V segment lost 2 bases and the J segment 3 bases; nucleotides outside the gene matches: 6. The CDR3 region is CASSLSRGRTNQPQHF. As DNA, the CDR3 is TGTGCCAGCAGCTTAAGCAGGGGGCGAACCAATCAGCCCCAGCATTTT.

By share, this clone ranks as medium-sized (0.01 to 0.1%). The chain employs TRBV4-2 and TRBJ1-5, with D tentatively TRBD1 (5 bases). V was clipped by 1 base and J by 5 bases, with 18 bases between them. The V gene's germline CDR1 is LGHNA and CDR2 YNFKEQ. The CDR3 runs 17 residues. In DNA, the CDR3 is TGTGCCAGCAGCCAAGTGCAGAGCAGGGTATGGGATCAGCCCCAGCATTTT. It encodes CASSQVQSRVWDQPQHF.

The rearrangement uses TRBV5-8 and TRBJ1-2, with a possible D match to TRBD1 (5 bases). The germline V and J ends were trimmed by 4 bases and 11 bases, with 15 bases remaining between them. Germline CDR1 is SGHTS and CDR2 is YDEGEE. This CDR3 is 12 amino acids long. The CDR3 loop is CASSAWGRWYTF. The CDR3 region has the DNA TGTGCCAGCAGCGCGTGGGGCAGGTGGTACACCTTC.

The gene calls are TRBV5-1 and TRBJ2-1; D is uncertain. Germline values: CDR1 SGHRS, CDR2 YFSETQ. The CDR3 sequence is 13 residues long. Trimming removed 0 bases from V and 0 bases from J, with 1 base in between. The CDR3 sequence: CASSLDSYNEQFF. The CDR3 coding sequence is TGCGCCAGCAGCTTGGACTCCTACAATGAGCAGTTCTTC.

As regards this clone: A read error may produce the germline difference seen at one junction end. The J gene is TRBJ2-1, the V gene TRBV7-7; tentatively, D is TRBD1 (5 bases). Germline lookup yields CDR1 SSHAT and CDR2 FNYEAQ (reference sequence). The CDR3 extends over 13 amino acids. The CDR3 nucleotides read TGTGCTAGCAGCCTAAGGGGCGGCAATGAGCAGTTCTTC. Its protein is CASSLRGGNEQFF.

This chain uses TRBV4-2 with TRBJ1-1; the D gene is possibly TRBD1 (6 bases). In germline, CDR1 is LGHNA, CDR2 YNFKEQ. The CDR3 totals 14 residues. V was trimmed by 4 bases and J by 1 base, leaving 10 bases between them. The CDR3 loop reads CASSPQGGNTEAFF. The CDR3 DNA sequence: TGTGCCAGCAGCCCACAGGGCGGGAACACTGAAGCTTTCTTT.

This clone was seen more than once but under ten times. This chain links TRBV11-2 with TRBJ2-1; 11 nucleotides line up with TRBD2. The CDR3 spans 14 residues. The V and J ends lost 7 bases and 6 bases, in that order; junction bases with no gene match: 5. The germline gives CDR1 SGHAT, CDR2 FQNNGV. CDR3 sequence reads: CASTDGLAGNEQFF. The CDR3 bases are TGTGCCAGCACCGATGGACTAGCGGGCAATGAGCAGTTCTTC.

The rearrangement links TRBV19 to TRBJ1-2; the D is unclear. This CDR3 is built from 15 residues. Germline values: CDR1 LNHDA, CDR2 SQIVND (reference sequence). V dropped 2 bases and J dropped 8 bases, with 18 bases sitting between them. CDR3 sequence: CASSITGPPFTGYTF. CDR3 DNA: TGTGCCAGTAGTATAACCGGGCCCCCGTTTACGGGCTACACCTTC.

The rearrangement links TRBV30 to TRBJ1-1; maybe TRBD1 (5 bases). Germline V gene sequence: CDR1 GTSNPN, CDR2 SVGIG (reference sequence). The CDR3 has 10 amino acids. The CDR3 coding sequence is TGTGCTTGGGGGGAGACTGAAGCTTTCTTT. Its translation: CAWGETEAFF.

There are a few counts of this clone. V is TRBV5-4 and J is TRBJ1-4; D not certain. Looked up from germline, CDR1 is SGHNT and CDR2 is YYREEE (reference sequence). V lost 5 bases to trimming and J lost 5 bases, with 16 bases between them. The CDR3 has 15 residues. The CDR3 region has the DNA TGTGCCAGCAGTTTGAACGGGATGGGCAATGAAAAACTGTTTTTT. It translates to CASSLNGMGNEKLFF. The full variable domain, completed using reference TRBV5-4 and TRBJ1-4, is ETGVTQSPTHLIKTRGQQVTLRCSSQSGHNTVSWYQQALGQGPQFIFQYYREEENGRGNFPPRFSGLQFPNYSSELNVNALELDDSALYLCASSLNGMGNEKLFFGSGTQLSVL.

This rearrangement joins TRBV27 to TRBJ2-3; 7 nucleotides align to TRBD2. Germline V lookup: CDR1 MNHEY, CDR2 SMNVEV (reference sequence). The junction had 5 bases not matched to a gene; V was cut back by 7 bases and J by 1 base. This CDR3 region has 14 residues. The CDR3: CASTYSGGTDTQYF. CDR3 nucleotides: TGTGCCAGCACTTACAGCGGGGGCACAGATACGCAGTATTTT.

There are a few counts of this clone. The chain joins TRBV9 to TRBJ1-2; D remains ambiguous. This CDR3 comprises 16 residues. Germline-derived CDR1 and CDR2 are SGDLS and YYNGEE. V lost 3 bases, J lost 2 bases, and 17 bases lay in between. CDR3 in amino acids: CASSELPGTVNYGYTF. CDR3 bases: TGTGCCAGCAGCGAACTACCGGGAACCGTAAACTATGGCTACACCTTC. The whole variable domain, remainder taken from reference TRBV9 and TRBJ1-2, is DSGVTQTPKHLITATGQRVTLRCSPRSGDLSVYWYQQSLDQGLQFLIQYYNGEERAKGNILERFSAQQFPDLHSELNLSSLELGDSALYFCASSELPGTVNYGYTFGSGTRLTVV.

V gene TRBV5-4 combines with J gene TRBJ2-6; 7 bases agree with TRBD1. The CDR3 totals 16 residues. Germline trimming cut 4 bases from V and 1 base from J; bases unmatched to any gene: 5. Germline V gene lookup returns CDR1 SGHNT and CDR2 YYREEE (reference sequence). DNA for the CDR3: TGTGCCAGCAGCGGGGAACAGGGGTCTGGGGCCAACGTCCTGACTTTC. This encodes CASSGEQGSGANVLTF.

The genes are TRBV10-3 and TRBJ1-4, with D uncertain. Per germline, CDR1 ENHRY and CDR2 SYGVKD. V lost 2 bases, J lost 5 bases, and 6 bases lay in between. The CDR3 totals 13 residues. CDR3 nucleotides: TGTGCCATCAGTGAGGGATTAAATGAAAAACTGTTTTTT. Translation gives CAISEGLNEKLFF.

The chain recombines TRBV7-2 with TRBJ2-5, with 11 bases aligning to TRBD2. With 6 bases clipped from V and 4 bases from J, the junction kept 7 bases outside the gene matches. Germline V gene data show CDR1 as SGHTA and CDR2 as FQGNSA. The CDR3 extends over 15 amino acids. The CDR3 spells CASSHRSGGAETQYF. In DNA form, the CDR3 reads TGTGCCAGCAGTCACCGTAGCGGGGGGGCAGAGACCCAGTACTTC.

The gene calls are TRBV6-5 and TRBJ1-5; TRBD1 agrees at 7 bases. Per the germline V gene, CDR1 is MNHEY and CDR2 is SVGAGI. The CDR3 is made up of 16 amino acids. V lost 2 bases to trimming and J lost 1 base; unmatched junction nucleotides: 5. Here the CDR3 reads CASSYPDRVSNQPQHF. The DNA for the CDR3 is TGTGCCAGCAGTTACCCAGACAGGGTCAGCAATCAGCCCCAGCATTTT.

This chain connects TRBV7-9 to TRBJ2-1; possibly TRBD1 for D (6 bases). From germline, CDR1 is SEHNR and CDR2 FQNEAQ (reference sequence). There are 12 residues in the CDR3. The germline V and J ends were trimmed by 3 bases and 9 bases, with 9 bases remaining between them. The CDR3 protein is CASSFRGIEQFF. CDR3 in DNA: TGTGCCAGCAGCTTCAGGGGAATTGAGCAGTTCTTC.

This clone was found once. The chain carries TRBV3-1 (or the pseudogene TRBV3-2) and TRBJ2-2, with 14 bases that match TRBD2. V was clipped by 1 base and J by 4 bases; unmatched bases: 2. The length of the CDR3 is 17 residues. Germline loops: CDR1 LGHDT, CDR2 YNNKEL (reference sequence). The CDR3 DNA reads TGTGCCAGCAGCCAAGGGACTAGCGGGGGGAGCACCGGGGAGCTGTTTTTT. Translation: CASSQGTSGGSTGELFF.

This clone was counted a single time. The CDR3 nucleotides are TGTGCCAGTAGTATCCGCGGGAGTCGGGCAGATACGCAGTATTTT. This encodes CASSIRGSRADTQYF. This rearrangement joins TRBV19 to TRBJ2-3; 7 nucleotides align to TRBD2. The CDR3 has 15 residues. Germline-derived CDR1 and CDR2 are LNHDA and SQIVND (reference sequence). Trimming took 3 bases from V and 4 from J; bases not matched to a gene: 7.

This clone turned up a few times. The rearrangement uses TRBV23-1 and TRBJ2-7; D not certain. TRBV23-1 is flagged as an ORF with uncertain function. The CDR3 extends over 14 amino acids. V was clipped by 7 bases and J by 2 bases, with 15 bases between them. The CDR3 DNA sequence: TGCGCCAGCAAGAACAACCCAATCGCCTACGAGCAGTACTTC. It encodes CASKNNPIAYEQYF.